The 31 T cell receptor beta chains presented below share a single source sample, sequenced in a study of shared clonotypes between healthy human individuals. Sequencing used immunoSEQ multiplex PCR; TCRdb keeps in-frame clones, though not all of them. The sample lists roughly 1,100,000 clones, approximately 68% occurring once. Sequenced material: memory CD4+ T cells sorted from blood. The subset was: CD45RA-negative fraction. The receptor set was obtained from a man in his late teens or twenties in good health.

A word on this clone: Germline and junction disagree at one end, which may indicate a read error. V gene TRBV7-7 combines with J gene TRBJ2-5; TRBD1 might be the D (6 bases). In germline, CDR1 is SSHAT, CDR2 FNYEAQ (reference sequence). This CDR3 has 14 residues. As DNA, the CDR3 is TGTGCTAGCAGCTTAACAGGGACGGTAGAGACCCAGTACTTC. Translation: CASSLTGTVETQYF.

The chain is built from TRBV9 and TRBJ1-1; D is perhaps TRBD1 (6 bases). From germline, CDR1 is SGDLS and CDR2 YYNGEE. CDR3 size: 14 residues. V lost 4 bases and J lost 4, with 14 bases in between. The CDR3 sequence is CASSSSGASTEAFF. CDR3 nucleotides: TGTGCCAGCAGCTCCTCGGGGGCGAGCACTGAAGCTTTCTTT.

This clone was detected only a few times. The chain links TRBV5-1 to TRBJ1-4; D ambiguous. V was shortened by 5 bases and J by 0 bases, with 5 bases between the two germline ends. Germline V gene sequence: CDR1 SGHRS, CDR2 YFSETQ. This CDR3 region has 13 residues. The CDR3 sequence: CASRIATNEKLFF. The DNA for the CDR3 is TGCGCCAGCAGGATTGCAACTAATGAAAAACTGTTTTTT.

The rearrangement joins TRBV10-3 to TRBJ2-7; TRBD1 agrees at 10 bases. V gave up 4 bases and J gave up 2 bases; unmatched junction bases: 8. Germline V CDR1 and CDR2: ENHRY, SYGVKD. CDR3 length: 16 residues. The CDR3: CAISGTGTGDAYEQYF. Written as DNA, the CDR3 is TGTGCCATCAGTGGGACCGGGACAGGGGACGCCTACGAGCAGTACTTC.

The V gene is TRBV27, the J gene TRBJ1-6; D is undetermined. CDR3 size: 15 residues. Trimming pared 4 bases from V and 2 bases from J, leaving 9 bases between. CDR1 and CDR2 from the germline V gene are MNHEY and SMNVEV (reference sequence). CDR3 in amino acids: CASSSGLPYNSPLHF. The CDR3 DNA reads TGTGCCAGCAGTTCCGGGTTGCCCTATAATTCACCCCTCCACTTT.

The genes are TRBV4-1 and TRBJ1-3; D call uncertain. The CDR3 runs to 12 residues. Germline V lookup: CDR1 MGHRA, CDR2 YSYEKL. Trimming took 0 bases from V and 6 from J, leaving 3 bases between them. As DNA, the CDR3 is TGCGCCAGCAGCCAAGATTTAAACACCATATATTTT. Its protein is CASSQDLNTIYF.

V is TRBV4-1 and J is TRBJ2-7; perhaps D is TRBD1 or TRBD2 (5 bases each). The CDR3 length is 17 residues. Trimming took off 6 bases at V and 6 bases at J, with 27 bases between the two ends. Germline V gene lookup returns CDR1 MGHRA and CDR2 YSYEKL. This CDR3 is CASSPGGMTASQSEQYF. CDR3 in DNA: TGCGCCAGCAGTCCTGGGGGAATGACCGCGTCTCAGTCCGAGCAGTACTTC.

The chain is built from TRBV5-1 and TRBJ2-2; D unresolved. V shed 4 bases and J shed 3 bases, with 10 bases lying between them. The CDR3 runs 14 residues. CDR1 and CDR2 from the germline V gene are SGHRS and YFSETQ. The CDR3: CASSEWAYTGELFF. The CDR3, as DNA: TGCGCCAGCAGCGAGTGGGCTTACACCGGGGAGCTGTTTTTT.

The rearrangement joins TRBV30 to TRBJ2-7; the D is unclear. Germline assignment: CDR1 GTSNPN and CDR2 SVGIG (reference sequence). This CDR3 contains 16 residues. V gave up 0 bases and J gave up 6 bases, with 21 bases separating them. CDR3 coding DNA: TGTGCCTGGAGTGTACTGTGGTCTAGGTCCATCGGCGAGCAGTACTTC. Residues: CAWSVLWSRSIGEQYF. Combining the CDR3 with reference TRBV30 and TRBJ2-7 gives the whole variable domain SQTIHQWPATLVQPVGSPLSLECTVEGTSNPNLYWYRQAAGRGLQLLFYSVGIGQISSEVPQNLSASRPQDRQFILSSKKLLLSDSGFYLCAWSVLWSRSIGEQYFGPGTRLTVT.

The chain recombines TRBV9 with TRBJ2-6; no clear D. This CDR3 contains 15 residues. Trimming pared 0 bases from V and 3 bases from J, leaving 7 bases between. Germline lookup yields CDR1 SGDLS and CDR2 YYNGEE. CDR3 in amino acids: CASSVERVGANVLTF. The CDR3 DNA sequence: TGTGCCAGCAGCGTAGAGAGAGTTGGGGCCAACGTCCTGACTTTC.

Comments on this clone: The same CDR3 can be traced to other DNA sequences in this sample. The CDR3: CASSRNEQFF. In nucleotides, the CDR3 is TGTGCCAGCAGCAGGAATGAGCAGTTCTTC. V gene TRBV6-1 combines with J gene TRBJ2-1; no reliable D call. Germline V gene sequence: CDR1 MNHNS, CDR2 SASEGT. The CDR3 consists of 10 residues. Trimming removed 6 bases at V and 7 bases at J, with 4 bases between.

The chain joins TRBV6-1 to TRBJ2-7; D is unclear. The V gene lost 3 bases and the J gene lost 6 bases, with 12 bases spanning the gap. Per germline, CDR1 MNHNS and CDR2 SASEGT. This CDR3 comprises 13 residues. CDR3 sequence: CASSDQVLGEQYF. CDR3 in DNA: TGTGCCAGCAGTGATCAGGTTTTGGGCGAGCAGTACTTC.

The V call is TRBV4-1, the J call TRBJ1-5, with no clear D. Germline loops: CDR1 MGHRA, CDR2 YSYEKL. This CDR3 has 16 residues. The germline V and J ends were trimmed by 0 bases and 1 base, with 10 bases remaining between them. CDR3 DNA sequence: TGCGCCAGCAGCCAAGATCGGGGTAGGAGCAATCAGCCCCAGCATTTT. Its protein is CASSQDRGRSNQPQHF.

V gene TRBV5-1 combines with J gene TRBJ1-4; a weak D match, TRBD1 (6 bases). The CDR3 loop spans 14 amino acids. V gave up 3 bases and J gave up 5 bases, with 11 bases separating them. Germline lookup yields CDR1 SGHRS and CDR2 YFSETQ. DNA of the CDR3: TGCGCCAGCAGCTCAACAGGGTTGAATGAAAAACTGTTTTTT. Amino acids: CASSSTGLNEKLFF.

The rearrangement links TRBV7-9 to TRBJ2-3; D may be TRBD2 (6 bases). V was cut by 5 bases and J by 0 bases, with 12 bases left in between. Germline V gene sequence: CDR1 SEHNR, CDR2 FQNEAQ (reference sequence). The CDR3 totals 15 residues. CDR3 in amino acids: CASSLRGTSTDTQYF. CDR3 nucleotide sequence: TGTGCCAGCAGCCTCCGAGGGACTAGCACAGATACGCAGTATTTT.

This clone is a singleton in its sample. The chain carries TRBV21-1 and TRBJ1-2; TRBD1, the table's D call, was not compared with the DNA. TRBV21-1 is an annotated pseudogene. CDR3 size: 14 residues. The CDR3 loop reads CASSSTTGNYGYTF. The CDR3 DNA reads TGTGCCAGCAGCTCCACGACAGGTAACTATGGCTACACCTTC.

This clone was picked up a small number of times. Other DNA sequences of this sample code for an identical CDR3. The chain recombines TRBV7-9 with TRBJ2-1; 9 bases match TRBD1. CDR3 length: 13 residues. The germline CDR1 and CDR2 sequences are SEHNR and FQNEAQ (reference sequence). V shed 5 bases, J shed 7 bases, and the junction held 3 bases outside the gene matches. The CDR3 is CASSLGQGNEQFF. CDR3 coding DNA: TGTGCCAGCAGCCTCGGACAGGGGAATGAGCAGTTCTTC.

This chain uses TRBV7-2 with TRBJ2-7, with D possibly called TRBD1 or TRBD2 (5 bases each). Looked up from germline, CDR1 is SGHTA and CDR2 is FQGNSA. The CDR3 loop spans 14 amino acids. V shed 6 bases and J shed 0 bases, with 12 bases lying between them. The CDR3 DNA reads TGTGCCAGCAGTCGGGACGGAAGCTCCTACGAGCAGTACTTC. Protein: CASSRDGSSYEQYF.

This clone showed up just a few times. The CDR3 is CASSAGHPNSPLHF. DNA of the CDR3: TGTGCCAGCAGCGCCGGACACCCTAATTCACCCCTCCACTTT. The V gene is TRBV9, the J gene TRBJ1-6; maybe TRBD1 (5 bases). The ends were cut back, 3 bases at V and 6 bases at J, with 10 bases in the middle. The V gene's germline CDR1 is SGDLS and CDR2 YYNGEE. The CDR3 is made up of 14 amino acids.

This clone appeared a few times. V usage is TRBV2 and J usage is TRBJ1-2, with D possibly TRBD1 on 6 matching bases. The CDR3 extends over 12 amino acids. CDR1 SNHLY and CDR2 FYNNEI come from the germline V gene. Deletions cut 6 bases from V and 8 bases from J, with 13 bases between. CDR3 residues: CASRQGSKGYTF. In DNA, the CDR3 is TGTGCCAGCAGGCAGGGGAGTAAAGGCTACACCTTC.

A word on this clone: Sequence at one end of the junction differs from germline and may be a read error. The genes are TRBV30 and TRBJ1-5; 10 bases are shared with TRBD1. Germline loops: CDR1 GTSNPN, CDR2 SVGIG (reference sequence). CDR3 size: 14 residues. CDR3 loop: CAWTPGTGEQPQHF. The CDR3 region has the DNA TGTGCTTGGACCCCCGGGACAGGGGAACAGCCCCAGCATTTT.

This chain links TRBV4-3 with TRBJ2-7; D is undetermined. The CDR3 length is 12 residues. In germline, CDR1 is LGHNA, CDR2 YSLEER. With 0 bases removed from V and 12 bases from J, the gap between germline ends came to 12 bases. CDR3 loop: CASSQDQRSLYF. The CDR3 DNA sequence: TGCGCCAGCAGCCAAGATCAAAGGAGCTTGTACTTC.

This chain links TRBV4-1 with TRBJ1-3, with D maybe TRBD1 (6 bases). V gave up 3 bases and J gave up 3 bases, with 15 bases separating them. Germline CDR1 reads MGHRA; CDR2 reads YSYEKL. CDR3 length: 16 residues. The CDR3 here is CASSQPLRDIGNTIYF. The CDR3 nucleotides read TGCGCCAGCAGCCAGCCCCTCCGGGACATTGGAAACACCATATATTTT.

The chain joins TRBV7-2 to TRBJ1-1; D not certain. V was cut by 2 bases and J by 0 bases, with 7 bases left in between. From germline, CDR1 is SGHTA and CDR2 FQGNSA. This CDR3 region has 14 residues. The CDR3 DNA reads TGTGCCAGCAGCTTATTTTCGATGAACACTGAAGCTTTCTTT. Protein product: CASSLFSMNTEAFF.

The rearrangement links TRBV21-1 to TRBJ1-2; the table's TRBD1 call for D was not verified on the DNA. TRBV21-1 is shown as a pseudogene. The CDR3 has 16 residues. CDR3 amino acids: CASSPGQGITNYGYTF. CDR3 nucleotide sequence: TGTGCCAGCAGCCCGGGACAGGGGATAACTAACTATGGCTACACCTTC.

The J gene is TRBJ1-6, the V gene TRBV6-1; possibly TRBD1 for D (5 bases). This CDR3 is built from 15 residues. The V end was cut by 3 bases, the J end by 10 bases, with 16 bases between. Germline V gives CDR1 MNHNS, CDR2 SASEGT. CDR3 nucleotides: TGTGCCAGCAGTGATGGGGCCGGGGCAGGGTCACCCCTCCACTTT. Its protein product is CASSDGAGAGSPLHF.

The chain has TRBV11-2 and TRBJ2-7, with D perhaps matching TRBD1 (6 bases). V lost 0 bases and J lost 3, with 21 bases in between. Looked up from germline, CDR1 is SGHAT and CDR2 is FQNNGV. This CDR3 is 18 amino acids long. The CDR3 here is CASSLDFPRPGANYEQYF. As DNA, the CDR3 is TGTGCCAGCAGCTTAGATTTCCCGCGGCCAGGGGCTAACTACGAGCAGTACTTC. Supplemented by reference TRBV11-2 and TRBJ2-7, the full variable domain reads EAGVAQSPRYKIIEKRQSVAFWCNPISGHATLYWYQQILGQGPKLLIQFQNNGVVDDSQLPKDRFSAERLKGVDSTLKIQPAKLEDSAVYLCASSLDFPRPGANYEQYFGPGTRLTVT.

This clone was seen a single time. The rearrangement joins TRBV7-3 to TRBJ2-7, with TRBD2 identical over 9 bases. Germline V CDR1 and CDR2: SGHTA, FQGTGA. The CDR3 extends over 15 amino acids. Trimming took 4 bases from V and 1 from J; bases not matched to a gene: 5. For the CDR3, the DNA is TGTGCCAGCAGCTCCCTAGCGGGGTCGTCCTACGAGCAGTACTTC. Residues: CASSSLAGSSYEQYF.

V and J are TRBV30 and TRBJ2-5, with D possibly matching TRBD2 (7 bases). V was clipped by 3 bases and J by 2 bases, with 25 bases between them. The CDR3 loop spans 18 amino acids. The germline gives CDR1 GTSNPN, CDR2 SVGIG (reference sequence). CDR3 sequence reads: CAWSLGRGEGRRQETQYF. Here the CDR3 DNA reads TGTGCCTGGAGCCTGGGAAGGGGGGAGGGACGGCGTCAAGAGACCCAGTACTTC.

The chain employs TRBV7-9 and TRBJ2-6; D may match TRBD1 or TRBD2 (6 bases each). CDR1 and CDR2 (germline): SEHNR, FQNEAQ (reference sequence). The CDR3 runs to 15 residues. V shed 0 bases and J shed 6 bases, with 9 bases lying between them. The DNA for the CDR3 is TGTGCCAGCAGCTTAGCGGGGGGCGAGGCCAACGTCCTGACTTTC. The encoded protein is CASSLAGGEANVLTF.

As to this clone: The same CDR3 also results from other DNA sequences found in this sample. The V call is TRBV2, the J call TRBJ2-7; 10 nucleotides match TRBD2. Per the germline V gene, CDR1 is SNHLY and CDR2 is FYNNEI. CDR3 length: 12 residues. With 8 bases clipped from V and 5 bases from J, the junction kept 3 bases outside the gene matches. The CDR3 coding sequence is TGTGCCAGCCGGCTAGCGGGGGACGAGCAGTACTTC. Protein product: CASRLAGDEQYF.